One T cell receptor (beta chain) is described in this entry. The data belong to a study of blood T cell repertoires in COVID-19. In the study's own analysis: Reference gene primer amplification in the assay estimated nucleated cell counts. This table comes from immunoSEQ multiplex PCR, and its TCRdb copy is limited to in-frame clones, with some not included. Clone size and V and J calls were adopted from that table, with D and trimming inferred from the DNA. The data contain a few hundred thousand clones, more than 75% of them seen just once; the ten biggest clones take up around 1.5%. This CDR3 is 18 amino acids long. CDR1 and CDR2 from the germline V gene are SGHNT and YYREEE (reference sequence). The V and J ends lost 7 bases and 5 bases, in that order; junction bases with no gene match: 20.

This TCR was sampled from a woman aged 45-59 years with acute or convalescent COVID-19. The genes are TRBV5-4 and TRBJ2-4, with TRBD1 identical over 8 bases. Sample: peripheral blood. CDR3: CASGAGGQASEPQNIQYF. In DNA form, the CDR3 reads TGTGCCAGCGGCGCAGGGGGACAGGCTTCCGAACCCCAAAACATTCAGTACTTC.